The T cell receptor beta chain under discussion was sequenced for a study of T cell responses to AZD1222 COVID-19 vaccine. General study points: Repertoires were obtained solely post-peak T cell response.

This table comes from immunoSEQ multiplex PCR, and its TCRdb copy is limited to in-frame clones, with some not included. In the table there are fewer than 130,000 clones, more than 85% of which are singletons. Notes on this clone: What it binds is not known.

V was cut by 2 bases and J by 11 bases, with 12 bases left in between. The CDR3 sequence is 13 residues long. The chain combines TRBV23-1 with TRBJ1-4, with unresolved D. TRBV23-1 is assigned to the ORF class and has an uncertain function. The material was peripheral blood, obtained on day 0 of AZD1222 vaccination. This sequence originates from an adult in good health. For the CDR3, the DNA is TGCGCCAGCAGTCAAACCCGAGTCGGTAAACTGTTTTTT. This encodes CASSQTRVGKLFF.